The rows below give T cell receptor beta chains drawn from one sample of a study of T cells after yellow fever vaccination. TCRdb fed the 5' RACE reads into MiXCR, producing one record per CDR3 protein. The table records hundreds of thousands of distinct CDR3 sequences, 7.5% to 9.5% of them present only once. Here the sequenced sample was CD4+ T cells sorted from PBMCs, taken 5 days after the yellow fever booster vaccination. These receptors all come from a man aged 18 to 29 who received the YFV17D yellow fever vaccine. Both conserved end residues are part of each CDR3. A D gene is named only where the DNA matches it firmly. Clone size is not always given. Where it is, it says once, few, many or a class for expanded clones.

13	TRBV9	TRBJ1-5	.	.	TGTGCCAGCAGCGTAGAGGGTGGTCAGCCCCAGCATTTT	CASSVEGGQPQHF
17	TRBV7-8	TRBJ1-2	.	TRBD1	TGTGCCAGCAGCTTGGGGACAGGGAAAAGGGTAGACTATGGCTACACCTTC	CASSLGTGKRVDYGYTF
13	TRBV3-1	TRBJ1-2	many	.	TGTGCCAGCAGCCAAGATGGGTTGGGGGGCTACACCTTC	CASSQDGLGGYTF
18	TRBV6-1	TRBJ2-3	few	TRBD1	TGTGCCAGCAGTGAAGCGCTGAGTTGGGACAGAGGCGGAGATACGCAGTATTTT	CASSEALSWDRGGDTQYF
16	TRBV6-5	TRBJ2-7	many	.	TGTGCCAGCAGTTACTCGCGGATCAGGAGTTCCTACGAGCAGTACTTC	CASSYSRIRSSYEQYF
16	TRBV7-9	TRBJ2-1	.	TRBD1	TGTGCCAGCAGTACAAGGACAGGGGAATCCTACAATGAGCAGTTCTTC	CASSTRTGESYNEQFF
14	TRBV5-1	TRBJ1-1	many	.	TGCGCCAGCAGCCTGACCTCCTCTGACACTGAAGCTTTCTTT	CASSLTSSDTEAFF
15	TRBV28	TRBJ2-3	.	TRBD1	TGTGCCAGCAGTAGGACAGGATTTCACACAGATACGCAGTATTTT	CASSRTGFHTDTQYF
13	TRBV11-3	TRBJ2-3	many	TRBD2	TGTGCCAGCAGCCAGCGGGGGACAGATACGCAGTATTTT	CASSQRGTDTQYF
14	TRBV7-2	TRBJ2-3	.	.	TGTGCCAGCAGCCGTGCGGGATGGGGAGATACGCAGTATTTT	CASSRAGWGDTQYF
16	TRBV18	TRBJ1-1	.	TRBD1	TGTGCCAGCTCACCCCGTGGGACAGGTAAAGACACTGAAGCTTTCTTT	CASSPRGTGKDTEAFF
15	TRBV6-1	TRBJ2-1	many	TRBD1	TGTGCCAGCAGTGACCCGGGACAGGGGGCGATTGAGCAGTTCTTC	CASSDPGQGAIEQFF
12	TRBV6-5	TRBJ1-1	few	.	TGTGCCAGCAAAGGTTTCGGCACTGAAGCTTTCTTT	CASKGFGTEAFF
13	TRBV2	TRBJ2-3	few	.	TGTGCCAGCTATGATTGGAGGGCAGATACGCAGTATTTT	CASYDWRADTQYF
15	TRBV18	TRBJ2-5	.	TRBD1	TGTGCCAGCTCCCAACGGGACAGGGGCAAAGAGACCCAGTACTTC	CASSQRDRGKETQYF
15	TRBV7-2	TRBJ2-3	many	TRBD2	TGTGCCAGCAGCGCCCGACTAGCCGGCACAGATACGCAGTATTTT	CASSARLAGTDTQYF
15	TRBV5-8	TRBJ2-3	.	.	TGTGCCAGCACCCTAGGGGGTAACGGGGCAGATACGCAGTATTTT	CASTLGGNGADTQYF
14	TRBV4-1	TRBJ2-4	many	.	TGCGAGACCCAGGGGGGGCCGGCCAAAAACATTCAGTACTTC	CETQGGPAKNIQYF
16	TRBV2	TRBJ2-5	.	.	TGTGCCAGCAGTGAATTCCACCGCCCGCCCCAAGAGACCCAGTACTTC	CASSEFHRPPQETQYF
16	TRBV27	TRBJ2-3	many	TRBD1	TGTGCCAGCAGTTGGGACAGGGGGTATAGCACAGATACGCAGTATTTT	CASSWDRGYSTDTQYF
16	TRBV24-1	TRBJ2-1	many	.	TGTGCCACCAGTGATTTCCCGGGGAGCTCCTACAATGAGCAGTTCTTC	CATSDFPGSSYNEQFF
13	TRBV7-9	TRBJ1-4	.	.	TGTGCCAGCAGCTCTGTGGATAATGAAAAACTGTTTTTT	CASSSVDNEKLFF
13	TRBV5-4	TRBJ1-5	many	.	TGTGCCAGCAGCACAGATGGGGAACAGCCCCAGCATTTT	CASSTDGEQPQHF
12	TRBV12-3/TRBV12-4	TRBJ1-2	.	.	TGTGCCAGCAGTCTGTTCCTAAAGGGCTACACCTTC	CASSLFLKGYTF
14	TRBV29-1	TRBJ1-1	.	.	TGCAGCGTTCATGCGCGGGCATCGAACACTGAAGCTTTCTTT	CSVHARASNTEAFF
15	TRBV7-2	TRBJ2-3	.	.	TGTGCCAGCAGCTTACAACAATCTTCGGTAGATACGCAGTATTTT	CASSLQQSSVDTQYF
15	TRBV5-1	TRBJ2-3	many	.	TGCGCCAGCAGCTTAGAACGACCTCCCACAGATACGCAGTATTTT	CASSLERPPTDTQYF
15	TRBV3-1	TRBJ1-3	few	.	TGTGCCAGCAGCCCGCAGATGAGCTCTGGAAACACCATATATTTT	CASSPQMSSGNTIYF
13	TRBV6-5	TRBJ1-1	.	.	TGTGCCAGCAATGAGCGGGAGGACACTGAAGCTTTCTTT	CASNEREDTEAFF
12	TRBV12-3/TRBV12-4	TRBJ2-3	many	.	TGTGCCAGCAGTCCAATGATACTCAGCGCGAATTTT	CASSPMILSANF
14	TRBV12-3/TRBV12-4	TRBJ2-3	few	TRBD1	TGTGCCAGCAGCGGGACAGCGAGCACAGATACGCAGTATTTT	CASSGTASTDTQYF
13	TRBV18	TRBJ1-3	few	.	TGTGCCAGCTCACCGGGAGAAAAAAACACCATATATTTT	CASSPGEKNTIYF
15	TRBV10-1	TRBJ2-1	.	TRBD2	TGCGCCACCTCACCCGGACTAGCTTTCGGCAATGAGCAGTTCTTC	CATSPGLAFGNEQFF
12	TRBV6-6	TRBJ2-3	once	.	TGTGCCAGCAGTCCTGATGCAGATACGCAGTATTTT	CASSPDADTQYF
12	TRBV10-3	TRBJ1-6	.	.	TGTGCCATCAGTGATTCCCGGACTTCCCTCCACTTT	CAISDSRTSLHF
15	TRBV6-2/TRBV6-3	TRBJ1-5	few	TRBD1	TGTGCCAGCAGTTTCCTACAGGGGGGCAATCAGCCCCAGCATTTT	CASSFLQGGNQPQHF
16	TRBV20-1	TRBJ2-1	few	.	TGCAGTGCTAGGGCCTTGGGGCGCGGGGATGCGGATGAGCAGTTCTTC	CSARALGRGDADEQFF
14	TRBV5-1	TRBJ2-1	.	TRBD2	TGCGCCAGCAGCTTGGGTAATCCTAGCGGTCCACGGTTCTTC	CASSLGNPSGPRFF
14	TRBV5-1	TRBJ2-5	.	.	TGCGCCAGCAGCTTTTTCTCGACAGAAGAGACCCAGTACTTC	CASSFFSTEETQYF
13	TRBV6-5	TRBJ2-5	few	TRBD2	TGTGCCAGCAGACCGAGCGGGGAAGAGACCCAGTACTTC	CASRPSGEETQYF
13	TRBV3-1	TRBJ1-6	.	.	TGTGCCAGCAGCCAAGATCAAAGATCACCCCTCCACTTT	CASSQDQRSPLHF
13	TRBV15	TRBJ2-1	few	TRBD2	TGTGCCACAGGACTAGCGGGGTTCAATGAGCAGTTCTTC	CATGLAGFNEQFF
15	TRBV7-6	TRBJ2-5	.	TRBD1	TGTGCCAGCAGCTTCGGACAGGGACCTAAAGAGACCCAGTACTTC	CASSFGQGPKETQYF
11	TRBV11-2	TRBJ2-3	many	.	TGTGCCAGCCGAGTTACAGATACGCAGTATTTT	CASRVTDTQYF
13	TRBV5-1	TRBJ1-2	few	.	TGCGCCAGCAGCCCTGATCTTAACTATGGCTACACCTTC	CASSPDLNYGYTF
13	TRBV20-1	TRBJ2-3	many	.	TGCAGTGCTAGCGGGGGTAGCACAGATACGCAGTATTTT	CSASGGSTDTQYF
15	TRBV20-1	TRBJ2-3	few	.	TGCAGTGCTAGTCTGGGACAAGCGAACACAGATACGCAGTATTTT	CSASLGQANTDTQYF
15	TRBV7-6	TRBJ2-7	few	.	TGTGCCAGCAGCCAGTCGGCCCTGACGAGCACCGAGCAGTACTTC	CASSQSALTSTEQYF
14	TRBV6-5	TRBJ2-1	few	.	TGTGCCAGCAGTTATACGACACCGTACAATGAGCAGTTCTTC	CASSYTTPYNEQFF
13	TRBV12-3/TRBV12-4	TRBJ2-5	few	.	TGTGCCAGCGGGGCCCGGCTACAAGAGACCCAGTACTTC	CASGARLQETQYF
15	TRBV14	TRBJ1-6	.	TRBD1	TGTGCCAGCAGCCAACTGACAGGGGGTAATTCACCCCTCCACTTT	CASSQLTGGNSPLHF
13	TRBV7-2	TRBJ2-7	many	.	TGTGCCAGCAGCTCCGGCTTTTCCTACGAGCAGTACTTC	CASSSGFSYEQYF
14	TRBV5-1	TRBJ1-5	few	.	TGCGCCAGCAGCTTGGAGCCGGGCAATCAGCCCCAGCATTTT	CASSLEPGNQPQHF
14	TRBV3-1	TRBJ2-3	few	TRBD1	TGTGCCAGCAGCCAAAGGGGGACAGAAGATACGCAGTATTTT	CASSQRGTEDTQYF
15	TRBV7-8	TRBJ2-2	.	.	TGTGCCAGCAGAAAACAGGGATCGAGCACCGGGGAGCTGTTTTTT	CASRKQGSSTGELFF
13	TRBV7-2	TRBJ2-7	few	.	TGTGCCAGCAGCTTAGTCAGGGAAGACGAGCAGTACTTC	CASSLVREDEQYF